The 3 T cell receptor beta chains below all came from one sample that was sequenced in a study of T cell changes during pregnancy in multiple sclerosis. Sequencing was performed with immunoSEQ multiplex PCR; in TCRdb, only in-frame clones are kept and a portion is missing. The repertoire holds about 48,000 clones, with 85% to 95% as singletons. The input for sequencing was CD4+ T cells from peripheral blood mononuclear cells, taken in the second trimester of pregnancy. The receptors stem from a female donor in good health, enrolled as a control in a pregnancy study.

This chain joins TRBV7-2 and TRBJ2-7; 9 bases map to TRBD1. The germline V gene has CDR1 SGHTA and CDR2 FQGNSA. This CDR3 comprises 14 residues. V gave up 5 bases and J gave up 2 bases; unmatched junction bases: 4. CDR3 region: CASSVRQGAYEQYF. DNA for the CDR3: TGTGCCAGCAGCGTCCGACAGGGGGCCTACGAGCAGTACTTC.

This clone was seen a single time. This chain joins TRBV9 and TRBJ2-7, with 9 bases lining up with TRBD1. This CDR3 contains 16 residues. In germline, CDR1 is SGDLS, CDR2 YYNGEE. V shed 3 bases, J shed 4 bases, and the junction held 11 bases outside the gene matches. The CDR3 region has the DNA TGTGCCAGCAGCGAGAGCTACAGGGGGCGAACGTACGAGCAGTACTTC. This sequence encodes CASSESYRGRTYEQYF.

The V call is TRBV19, the J call TRBJ1-5, with a weak D call TRBD1 (6 bases). Germline lookup yields CDR1 LNHDA and CDR2 SQIVND (reference sequence). Between the trimmed V and J ends, which lost 7 bases and 3 bases, there was a span of 16 bases. This CDR3 comprises 15 residues. The CDR3 sequence: CASNSPDSTNQPQHF. The CDR3 nucleotides read TGTGCCAGTAATTCCCCGGACAGTACCAATCAGCCCCAGCATTTT.